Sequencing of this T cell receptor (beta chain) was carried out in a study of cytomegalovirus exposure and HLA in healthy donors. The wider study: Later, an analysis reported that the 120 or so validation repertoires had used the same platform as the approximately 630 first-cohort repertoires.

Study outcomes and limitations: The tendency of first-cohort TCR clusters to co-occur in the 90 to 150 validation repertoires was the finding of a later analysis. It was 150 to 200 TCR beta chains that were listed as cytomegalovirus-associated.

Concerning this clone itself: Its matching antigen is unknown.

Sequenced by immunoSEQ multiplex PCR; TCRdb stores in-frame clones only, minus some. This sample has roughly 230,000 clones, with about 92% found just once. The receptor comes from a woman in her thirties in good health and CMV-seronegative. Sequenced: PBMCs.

The CDR3 DNA reads as TGTGCCAGCAGATCCGGGACTAGCGGACAAAAGACCCAGTACTTC. Amino acids: CASRSGTSGQKTQYF. V and J are TRBV6-6 and TRBJ2-5, with 11 positions matching TRBD2. Trimming removed 6 bases from V and 6 bases from J; junction bases left unmatched: 9. The CDR3 runs 15 residues. CDR1 is MNHNY and CDR2 is SVGAGI in the germline V gene (reference sequence).